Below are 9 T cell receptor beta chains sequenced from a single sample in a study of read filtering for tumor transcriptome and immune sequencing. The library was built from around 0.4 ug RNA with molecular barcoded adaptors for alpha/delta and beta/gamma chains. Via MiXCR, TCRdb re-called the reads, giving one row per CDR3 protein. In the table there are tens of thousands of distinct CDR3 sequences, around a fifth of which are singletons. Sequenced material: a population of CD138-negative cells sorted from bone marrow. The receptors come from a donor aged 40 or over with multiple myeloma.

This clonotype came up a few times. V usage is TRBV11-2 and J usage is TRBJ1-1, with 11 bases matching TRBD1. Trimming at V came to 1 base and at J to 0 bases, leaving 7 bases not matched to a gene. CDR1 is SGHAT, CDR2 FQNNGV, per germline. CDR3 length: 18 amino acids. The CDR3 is CASSLGMDRGLLNTEAFF. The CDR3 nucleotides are TGTGCCAGCAGCTTAGGGATGGACAGGGGGCTTTTGAACACTGAAGCTTTCTTT. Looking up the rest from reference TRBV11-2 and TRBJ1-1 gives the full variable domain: EAGVAQSPRYKIIEKRQSVAFWCNPISGHATLYWYQQILGQGPKLLIQFQNNGVVDDSQLPKDRFSAERLKGVDSTLKIQPAKLEDSAVYLCASSLGMDRGLLNTEAFFGQGTRLTVV.

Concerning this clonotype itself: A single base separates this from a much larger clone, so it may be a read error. The CDR3: CASSSRLAGYYERYF. DNA for the CDR3: TGTGCCAGCAGCTCGAGACTAGCGGGGTACTACGAGCGGTACTTC. The chain recombines TRBV13 with TRBJ2-7; 11 bases fit TRBD2. Germline lookup yields CDR1 PRHDT and CDR2 FYEKMQ (reference sequence). The CDR3 runs 15 residues.

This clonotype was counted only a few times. CDR3 bases: TGTGCCAGCTCCCGGACTGCCACAGATACGCAGTATTTT. It yields the protein CASSRTATDTQYF. The chain employs TRBV18 and TRBJ2-3, with D maybe TRBD2 (5 bases). V was cut by 6 bases and J by 2 bases, with 9 bases left in between. The CDR3 runs 13 residues. The germline V gene encodes CDR1 KGHSH and CDR2 LQKENI.

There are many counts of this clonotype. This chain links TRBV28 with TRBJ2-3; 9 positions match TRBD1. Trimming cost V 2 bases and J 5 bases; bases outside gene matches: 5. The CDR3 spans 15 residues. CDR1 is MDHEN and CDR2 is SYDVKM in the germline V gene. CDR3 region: CASSLTGGMVDTQYF. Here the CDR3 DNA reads TGTGCCAGCAGTTTAACAGGGGGCATGGTAGATACGCAGTATTTT.

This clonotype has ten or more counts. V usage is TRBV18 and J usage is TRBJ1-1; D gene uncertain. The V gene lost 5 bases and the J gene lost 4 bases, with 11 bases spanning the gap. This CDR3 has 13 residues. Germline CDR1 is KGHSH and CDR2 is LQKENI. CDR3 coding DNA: TGTGCCAGCTCAGTCAATGCTGGCACTGAAGCTTTCTTT. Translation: CASSVNAGTEAFF.

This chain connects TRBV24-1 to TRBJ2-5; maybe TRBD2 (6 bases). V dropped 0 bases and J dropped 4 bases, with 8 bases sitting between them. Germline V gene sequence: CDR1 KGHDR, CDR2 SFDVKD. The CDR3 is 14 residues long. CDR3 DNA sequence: TGTGCCACCAGTGATTTGCCCGGGGGAGAGACCCAGTACTTC. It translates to CATSDLPGGETQYF.

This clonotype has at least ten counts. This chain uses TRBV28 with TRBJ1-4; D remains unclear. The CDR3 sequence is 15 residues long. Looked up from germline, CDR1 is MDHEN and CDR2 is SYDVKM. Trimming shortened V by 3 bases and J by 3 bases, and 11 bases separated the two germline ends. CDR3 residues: CASSFSGGANEKLFF. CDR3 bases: TGTGCCAGCAGTTTCAGTGGAGGAGCTAATGAAAAACTGTTTTTT.

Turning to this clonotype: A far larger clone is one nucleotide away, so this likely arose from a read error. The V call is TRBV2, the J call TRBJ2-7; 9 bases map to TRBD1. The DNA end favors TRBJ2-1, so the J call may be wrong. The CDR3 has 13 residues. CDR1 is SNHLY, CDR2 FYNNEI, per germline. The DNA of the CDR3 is TGTGCCAGCAGGGGACAGGGCTCCTCTGGGCAGTTCTTC. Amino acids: CASRGQGSSGQFF.

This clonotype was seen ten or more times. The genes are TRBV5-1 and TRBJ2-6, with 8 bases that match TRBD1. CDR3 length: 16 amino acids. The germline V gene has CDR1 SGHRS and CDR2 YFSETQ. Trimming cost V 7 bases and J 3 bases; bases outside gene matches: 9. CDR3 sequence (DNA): TGCGCCAGCGCGGACAGGGAAAGAGTTGGGGCCAACGTCCTGACTTTC. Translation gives CASADRERVGANVLTF.